Listed here are 29 T cell receptor beta chains from one sample, sequenced in a study of cytomegalovirus exposure and HLA in healthy donors. The PCR had 60 Vbeta and 13 Jbeta primers. Measured with immunoSEQ multiplex PCR; TCRdb has only the in-frame clones, and not every one. The sample has about 190,000 clones, roughly four fifths seen once; the top ten hold 3.1%. The sequenced material came from PBMCs. The receptors originated from a woman in her thirties in good health and CMV-seropositive.

This sequence joins TRBV7-9 and TRBJ2-1; 10 bases agree with TRBD2. J was trimmed by 6 bases and V by 7 bases; bases with no gene match: 12. The CDR3 runs to 16 residues. CDR1 is SEHNR and CDR2 is FQNEAQ in the germline V gene (reference sequence). Here the CDR3 reads CASMGGLAGVPNEQFF. Here the CDR3 DNA reads TGTGCCAGCATGGGGGGGCTAGCGGGAGTCCCCAATGAGCAGTTCTTC. Filled out from reference TRBV7-9 and TRBJ2-1, the complete variable domain reads DTGVSQNPRHKITKRGQNVTFRCDPISEHNRLYWYRQTLGQGPEFLTYFQNEAQLEKSRLLSDRFSAERPKGSFSTLEIQRTEQGDSAMYLCASMGGLAGVPNEQFFGPGTRLTVL.

The CDR3 spells CATPQGRDRGYNEQFF. For the CDR3, the DNA is TGCGCCACTCCCCAGGGGCGGGACAGGGGCTACAATGAGCAGTTCTTC. V gene TRBV5-1 combines with J gene TRBJ2-1; TRBD1 agrees at 10 bases. Losses at the gene ends were 9 bases for V and 3 bases for J; bases not matched to a gene: 12. Per germline, CDR1 SGHRS and CDR2 YFSETQ. The CDR3 consists of 16 residues. Full variable domain (missing parts from reference TRBV5-1 and TRBJ2-1): KAGVTQTPRYLIKTRGQQVTLSCSPISGHRSVSWYQQTPGQGLQFLFEYFSETQRNKGNFPGRFSGRQFSNSRSEMNVSTLELGDSALYLCATPQGRDRGYNEQFFGPGTRLTVL.

The V gene is TRBV25-1, the J gene TRBJ2-3, with TRBD2 identical over 10 bases. The length of the CDR3 is 14 residues. The junction had 13 bases not matched to a gene; V was cut back by 8 bases and J by 11 bases. Germline loops: CDR1 MGHDK, CDR2 SYGVNS. CDR3 region: CASAKAGGPRVQYF. CDR3 bases: TGTGCCAGCGCAAAAGCGGGAGGGCCTCGTGTGCAGTATTTT.

This chain links TRBV5-6 with TRBJ2-7; 10 nucleotides line up with TRBD1. The CDR3 contains 13 residues. Germline values: CDR1 SGHDT, CDR2 YYEEEE. Trimming removed 5 bases from V and 6 bases from J; junction bases left unmatched: 5. CDR3 sequence reads: CASRRTGGGEQYF. Here the CDR3 DNA reads TGTGCCAGCAGGAGGACAGGGGGGGGCGAGCAGTACTTC.

This chain links TRBV5-4 with TRBJ2-3; 8 bases align to TRBD2. In germline, CDR1 is SGHNT, CDR2 YYREEE (reference sequence). The ends lost 2 bases at V and 6 bases at J; junction bases unmatched: 8. CDR3 size: 15 residues. This CDR3 reads CASSLGGLASDTQYF. In DNA, the CDR3 is TGTGCCAGCAGCTTAGGAGGACTAGCATCTGATACGCAGTATTTT.

This chain links TRBV11-2 with TRBJ1-3, with TRBD1 matching over 10 bases. Looked up from germline, CDR1 is SGHAT and CDR2 is FQNNGV. The CDR3 sequence is 17 residues long. Trimming removed 0 bases from V and 3 bases from J; junction bases left unmatched: 5. The CDR3 reads CASSLDGTGAYGNTIYF. CDR3 bases: TGTGCCAGCAGCTTAGATGGGACAGGGGCTTATGGAAACACCATATATTTT.

The rearrangement uses TRBV2 and TRBJ1-1; 7 positions agree with TRBD1. There are 14 residues in the CDR3. Losses at the gene ends were 3 bases for V and 5 bases for J; bases not matched to a gene: 6. Germline lookup yields CDR1 SNHLY and CDR2 FYNNEI. Written as DNA, the CDR3 is TGTGCCAGCAGTGAGCTTACAGGGGAGACTGAAGCTTTCTTT. This translates into CASSELTGETEAFF. Full variable domain (missing parts from reference TRBV2 and TRBJ1-1): EPEVTQTPSHQVTQMGQEVILRCVPISNHLYFYWYRQILGQKVEFLVSFYNNEISEKSEIFDDQFSVERPDGSNFTLKIRSTKLEDSAMYFCASSELTGETEAFFGQGTRLTVV.

The chain recombines TRBV10-1 with TRBJ2-7; D ambiguous. The CDR3 extends over 15 amino acids. The V gene's germline CDR1 is WNHNN and CDR2 SYGVQD (reference sequence). Between the trimmed V and J ends, which lost 2 bases and 2 bases, there was a span of 13 bases. In DNA form, the CDR3 reads TGCGCCAGCAGTGAGGCCACAGACCCTACCTACGAGCAGTACTTC. It yields the protein CASSEATDPTYEQYF.

The gene calls are TRBV6-1 and TRBJ2-1; D is perhaps TRBD2 (6 bases). The CDR3 totals 15 residues. Per the germline V gene, CDR1 is MNHNS and CDR2 is SASEGT. V was shortened by 4 bases and J by 6 bases, with 16 bases between the two germline ends. The CDR3 sequence: CASSGRLDSGNEQFF. CDR3 sequence (DNA): TGTGCCAGCAGTGGACGACTAGACTCGGGCAATGAGCAGTTCTTC.

This chain joins TRBV19 and TRBJ1-2, with D perhaps TRBD1 (6 bases). V lost 5 bases to trimming and J lost 8 bases, with 15 bases between them. The CDR3 has 13 residues. Germline V lookup: CDR1 LNHDA, CDR2 SQIVND (reference sequence). CDR3 coding DNA: TGTGCCAGTAGTCTGGACAGATCATCCGGCTACACCTTC. It specifies CASSLDRSSGYTF.

This clone was counted only a few times. V gene TRBV4-1 combines with J gene TRBJ1-3, with D maybe TRBD1 (5 bases). Germline-derived CDR1 and CDR2 are MGHRA and YSYEKL. CDR3 length equals 16 residues. Deletions cut 0 bases from V and 3 bases from J, with 12 bases between. The DNA for the CDR3 is TGCGCCAGCAGCCAAGAGACGGGGGTAGGTGGAAACACCATATATTTT. Translated, it gives CASSQETGVGGNTIYF.

This clone turned up a few times. The chain carries TRBV6-5 and TRBJ2-7, with TRBD2 matching over 11 bases. This CDR3 has 16 residues. Trimming at V came to 2 bases and at J to 3 bases, leaving 6 bases not matched to a gene. Germline CDR1 and CDR2: MNHEY and SVGAGI. Here the CDR3 reads CASSYASLAGVYEQYF. In DNA, the CDR3 is TGTGCCAGCAGTTACGCTTCACTAGCGGGAGTCTACGAGCAGTACTTC.

This chain connects TRBV29-1 to TRBJ2-7; 13 nucleotides match TRBD2. CDR3 length equals 16 residues. Germline lookup yields CDR1 SQVTM and CDR2 ANQGSEA. V lost 6 bases, J lost 1 base, and 9 bases stayed unmatched. As DNA, the CDR3 is TGCAGCGTGCTCGGGACTAGCGGGACTTCGTCCTACGAGCAGTACTTC. Translation: CSVLGTSGTSSYEQYF.

This clone has only a few counts. The V gene is TRBV4-2, the J gene TRBJ2-1; D gene unclear. Trimming stripped 2 bases from V and 4 bases from J, with 12 bases between. Germline V gives CDR1 LGHNA, CDR2 YNFKEQ. The CDR3 has 15 residues. This CDR3 reads CASSQRVAEYNEQFF. As DNA, the CDR3 is TGTGCCAGCAGCCAACGGGTGGCAGAGTACAATGAGCAGTTCTTC.

The genes are TRBV6-5 and TRBJ2-5, with D maybe TRBD2 (6 bases). With 5 bases removed from V and 1 base from J, the gap between germline ends came to 11 bases. Per germline, CDR1 MNHEY and CDR2 SVGAGI. This CDR3 region has 14 residues. In nucleotides, the CDR3 is TGTGCCAGCAGTCCGCCGCGGGGCCAAGAGACCCAGTACTTC. It specifies CASSPPRGQETQYF.

V usage is TRBV19 and J usage is TRBJ1-5; TRBD1 might be the D (6 bases). Germline V gene sequence: CDR1 LNHDA, CDR2 SQIVND (reference sequence). There are 14 residues in the CDR3. V lost 5 bases, J lost 3 bases, and 11 bases lay in between. The CDR3, as DNA: TGTGCCAGTAGTCTCCGGGACACCAATCAGCCCCAGCATTTT. Translation: CASSLRDTNQPQHF.

The chain recombines TRBV28 with TRBJ2-7; weak D call: TRBD2 (6 bases). Germline V lookup: CDR1 MDHEN, CDR2 SYDVKM. Trimming cost V 5 bases and J 4 bases, with 12 bases left between them. The CDR3 extends over 13 amino acids. The DNA for the CDR3 is TGTGCCAGCAGTCCGGATGGGGGGTACGAGCAGTACTTC. This sequence encodes CASSPDGGYEQYF.

Only a few counts were recorded for this clone. The rearrangement joins TRBV2 to TRBJ2-7; D is uncertain. V was clipped by 2 bases and J by 3 bases, with 5 bases between them. The CDR3 runs to 12 residues. Per the germline V gene, CDR1 is SNHLY and CDR2 is FYNNEI. CDR3 residues: CASSETYYEQYF. CDR3 nucleotide sequence: TGTGCCAGCAGTGAAACTTACTACGAGCAGTACTTC.

The chain joins TRBV28 to TRBJ1-4; weak D call: TRBD1 (6 bases). The CDR3 extends over 14 amino acids. Deletions cut 6 bases from V and 5 bases from J, with 13 bases between. Germline CDR1 and CDR2: MDHEN and SYDVKM. The CDR3 region is CASSSPGQNEKLFF. CDR3 DNA: TGTGCCAGCAGCTCGCCGGGACAAAATGAAAAACTGTTTTTT.

This chain links TRBV15 with TRBJ2-1; D is uncertain. Germline CDR1 LNHNV, CDR2 YYDKDF (reference sequence). This CDR3 contains 16 residues. V gave up 1 base and J gave up 2 bases, with 12 bases separating them. The CDR3 sequence is CATSRVPLTAYNEQFF. CDR3 sequence (DNA): TGTGCCACCAGCAGAGTGCCGCTAACTGCCTACAATGAGCAGTTCTTC.

Here the CDR3 DNA reads TGTGCCAGCACCTCGGACAGATCAGGCTACACCTTC. It translates to CASTSDRSGYTF. This chain joins TRBV28 and TRBJ1-2; a possible D gene is TRBD1 (6 bases). This CDR3 region has 12 residues. Looked up from germline, CDR1 is MDHEN and CDR2 is SYDVKM. The V and J ends lost 7 bases and 8 bases respectively, with 14 bases between them.

CDR3 nucleotides: TGTGCCAGCAGCTTAGCTCTCAGACAAGAGACCCAGTACTTC. As protein: CASSLALRQETQYF. The chain employs TRBV7-9 and TRBJ2-5; D unclear. The CDR3 covers 14 residues. V was clipped by 0 bases and J by 2 bases, with 7 bases between them. Germline V gives CDR1 SEHNR, CDR2 FQNEAQ (reference sequence). Full variable domain (missing parts from reference TRBV7-9 and TRBJ2-5): DTGVSQNPRHKITKRGQNVTFRCDPISEHNRLYWYRQTLGQGPEFLTYFQNEAQLEKSRLLSDRFSAERPKGSFSTLEIQRTEQGDSAMYLCASSLALRQETQYFGPGTRLLVL.

The chain carries TRBV2 and TRBJ2-5, with D possibly being TRBD1 (6 bases). Germline CDR1 and CDR2: SNHLY and FYNNEI. This CDR3 spans 12 amino acids. V lost 5 bases, J lost 5 bases, and 9 bases lay in between. CDR3 in amino acids: CASSPGVETQYF. The CDR3 coding sequence is TGTGCCAGCAGTCCAGGGGTGGAGACCCAGTACTTC.

The chain is built from TRBV7-6 and TRBJ2-7; TRBD1 aligns across 9 bases. Per the germline V gene, CDR1 is SGHVS and CDR2 is FNYEAQ. This CDR3 has 14 residues. After removal of 4 bases from V and 6 bases from J, the junction contained 7 bases not matched to a gene. CDR3 sequence reads: CASSSRTGAVEQYF. The CDR3, as DNA: TGTGCCAGCAGCTCACGGACAGGGGCTGTCGAGCAGTACTTC.

CDR3 amino acids: CASSYSQGPDTQYF. The CDR3 nucleotides read TGTGCCAGCAGTTACTCGCAGGGCCCAGATACGCAGTATTTT. This chain connects TRBV6-5 to TRBJ2-3, with D possibly TRBD1 on 5 matching bases. With 0 bases removed from V and 4 bases from J, the gap between germline ends came to 8 bases. Per germline, CDR1 MNHEY and CDR2 SVGAGI. The CDR3 has 14 amino acids.

The gene calls are TRBV6-5 and TRBJ1-1; D gene unclear. This CDR3 has 14 amino acids. Per germline, CDR1 MNHEY and CDR2 SVGAGI. Trimming shortened V by 5 bases and J by 4 bases, and 14 bases separated the two germline ends. The CDR3 sequence is CASSILPRSTEAFF. CDR3 coding DNA: TGTGCCAGCAGTATCCTCCCTAGGAGCACTGAAGCTTTCTTT.

The V call is TRBV19, the J call TRBJ1-1; D is possibly TRBD1 (5 bases). The CDR3 is made up of 13 amino acids. The germline gives CDR1 LNHDA, CDR2 SQIVND (reference sequence). V lost 5 bases and J 5 bases, leaving 12 bases between the germline ends. CDR3 sequence: CASSVQGRTEAFF. In DNA, the CDR3 is TGTGCCAGTAGTGTTCAGGGTCGGACTGAAGCTTTCTTT.

This clone was seen more than once but under ten times. CDR3 sequence: CASRREGGANVLTF. CDR3 coding DNA: TGTGCCAGCAGGCGGGAGGGTGGGGCCAACGTCCTGACTTTC. V is TRBV28 and J is TRBJ2-6; 9 bases are shared with TRBD2. Germline-derived CDR1 and CDR2 are MDHEN and SYDVKM. The CDR3 contains 14 residues. Trimming at V came to 6 bases and at J to 3 bases, leaving 0 bases not matched to a gene. The full variable domain, its missing parts supplied by reference TRBV28 and TRBJ2-6, is DVKVTQSSRYLVKRTGEKVFLECVQDMDHENMFWYRQDPGLGLRLIYFSYDVKMKEKGDIPEGYSVSREKKERFSLILESASTNQTSMYLCASRREGGANVLTFGAGSRLTVL.

The chain employs TRBV27 and TRBJ2-5; 7 nucleotides line up with TRBD1. The closer fit of TRBJ2-7 to the DNA end suggests the J call may be wrong. The CDR3 has 14 amino acids. Per the germline V gene, CDR1 is MNHEY and CDR2 is SMNVEV (reference sequence). The CDR3 loop reads CASSWTGEGYEQYF. In DNA, the CDR3 is TGTGCCAGCAGTTGGACAGGAGAAGGGTACGAGCAGTACTTC.